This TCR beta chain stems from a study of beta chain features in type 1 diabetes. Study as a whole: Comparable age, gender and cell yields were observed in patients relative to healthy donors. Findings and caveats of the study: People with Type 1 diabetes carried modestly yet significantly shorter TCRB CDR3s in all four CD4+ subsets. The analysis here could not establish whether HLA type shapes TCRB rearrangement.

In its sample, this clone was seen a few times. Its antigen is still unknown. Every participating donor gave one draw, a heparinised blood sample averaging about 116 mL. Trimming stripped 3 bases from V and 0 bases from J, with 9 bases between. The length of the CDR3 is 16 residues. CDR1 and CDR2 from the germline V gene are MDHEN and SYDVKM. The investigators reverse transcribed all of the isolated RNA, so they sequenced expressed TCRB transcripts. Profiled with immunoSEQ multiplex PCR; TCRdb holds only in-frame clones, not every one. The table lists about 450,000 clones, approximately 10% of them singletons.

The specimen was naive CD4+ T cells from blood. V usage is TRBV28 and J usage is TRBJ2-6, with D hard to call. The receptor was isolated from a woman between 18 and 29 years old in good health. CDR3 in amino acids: CASSFQFSSGANVLTF. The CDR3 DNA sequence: TGTGCCAGCAGTTTCCAGTTTTCCTCTGGGGCCAACGTCCTGACTTTC.